This is a list of T cell receptor beta chains from one sample in a study of OX40 agonist ivuxolimab in advanced cancers. Data came from immunoSEQ multiplex PCR; TCRdb stores just in-frame clones and leaves some out. The repertoire holds roughly 97,000 clones, with around nine tenths as singletons. Sequencing used CD4+ or CD8+ T cells sorted from blood, obtained in a trial of the OX40 agonist ivuxolimab. The receptors come from an adult with an advanced solid tumor such as melanoma, head and neck, liver or kidney cancer. Each CDR3 is given with its conserved first and last residue. D genes are given only for firm matches. Size values are once, few and many counts, or a class for expanded clones, and some rows have none.

-	TRBV21-1	-	TRBJ2-2	CASSSTDTGELFF	TGTGCCAGCAGCAGCACAGACACCGGGGAGCTGTTTTTT
-	TRBV18	-	TRBJ1-2	CASSPGRSDENYGYTF	TGTGCCAGCTCACCGGGGCGGTCAGATGAGAACTATGGCTACACCTTC
-	TRBV6-5	-	TRBJ1-1	CASRPQGRGTEAFF	TGTGCCAGCCGTCCCCAAGGACGGGGCACTGAAGCTTTCTTT
once	TRBV18	-	TRBJ2-3	CASSPRRDGRADTQYF	TGTGCCAGCTCACCACGTCGCGACGGGCGCGCAGATACGCAGTATTTT
-	TRBV5-4	-	TRBJ1-2	CASSLGGDYGYTF	TGTGCCAGCAGCTTGGGAGGGGACTATGGCTACACCTTC
-	TRBV5-1	-	TRBJ2-3	CASSYRPSSDTQYF	TGCGCCAGCAGCTACCGCCCGTCTTCAGATACGCAGTATTTT
-	TRBV23-1	-	TRBJ2-7	CASSHPWTATYEQYF	TGCGCCAGCAGTCATCCCTGGACGGCAACCTACGAGCAGTACTTC
-	TRBV2	-	TRBJ2-5	CASSPRGQDGQYF	TGTGCCAGCAGTCCACGGGGCCAAGACGGCCAGTACTTC
-	TRBV10-3	TRBD2	TRBJ2-7	CAISRTSGGNYEQYF	TGTGCCATCAGTAGGACTAGCGGAGGAAACTACGAGCAGTACTTC
-	TRBV7-9	-	TRBJ1-6	CASSLDGVGGSPLHF	TGTGCCAGCAGCTTAGATGGGGTCGGAGGCTCACCCCTCCACTTT
-	TRBV10-2	TRBD2	TRBJ2-3	CASRKLGSGGVGTDTQYF	TGCGCCAGCAGAAAACTGGGTAGCGGGGGGGTGGGCACAGATACGCAGTATTTT
once	TRBV18	-	TRBJ2-1	CASSPHEQFF	TGTGCCAGCTCACCTCACGAGCAGTTCTTC
-	TRBV7-8	TRBD2	TRBJ2-1	CASSTGLAGYNEQFF	TGTGCCAGCAGCACGGGACTAGCGGGGTACAATGAGCAGTTCTTC
-	TRBV28	TRBD1	TRBJ2-3	CASSRGQGDTQYF	TGTGCCAGCAGTCGGGGACAGGGAGATACGCAGTATTTT
-	TRBV7-2	-	TRBJ1-3	CASSFLPSSGNTIYF	TGTGCCAGCAGCTTCTTGCCCAGCTCTGGAAACACCATATATTTT
once	TRBV9	-	TRBJ1-2	CASSVGGNYGYTF	TGTGCCAGCAGCGTAGGGGGTAACTATGGCTACACCTTC
-	TRBV7-2	TRBD1	TRBJ2-7	CASSLDRSSYEQYF	TGTGCCAGCAGCTTGGACAGGAGCTCCTACGAGCAGTACTTC
-	TRBV5-4	-	TRBJ2-6	CASSLPGANVLTF	TGTGCCAGCAGCCTCCCTGGGGCCAACGTCCTGACTTTC
-	TRBV11-2	-	TRBJ2-3	CASSPRGGSSTDTQYF	TGTGCCAGCAGCCCCAGAGGAGGATCTAGCACAGATACGCAGTATTTT
-	TRBV7-2	TRBD1	TRBJ1-2	CASSLAYGQGSGYTF	TGTGCCAGCAGCTTAGCTTACGGACAGGGAAGTGGCTACACCTTC
-	TRBV19	TRBD1	TRBJ1-5	CASRTGTGEFQPQHF	TGTGCCAGTAGGACCGGGACAGGGGAATTTCAGCCCCAGCATTTT
-	TRBV10-3	-	TRBJ1-5	CAISPGGDQPQHF	TGTGCCATCAGTCCGGGTGGGGATCAGCCCCAGCATTTT
-	TRBV10-1	-	TRBJ2-2	CASSGFWRPNTGELFF	TGCGCCAGCAGTGGGTTCTGGAGGCCAAACACCGGGGAGCTGTTTTTT
-	TRBV19	-	TRBJ1-5	CATAEERDQPQHF	TGTGCCACCGCGGAGGAGCGGGATCAGCCCCAGCATTTT